This TCR beta chain was sequenced for a study of beta chain features in type 1 diabetes. The CDR3 totals 13 residues. V lost 6 bases, J lost 5 bases, and 5 bases stayed unmatched. The germline gives CDR1 MNHEY, CDR2 SVGAGI. This clone was seen ten or more times. Expressed TCRB transcripts were sequenced because the entire RNA isolate underwent reverse transcription. The data were produced by immunoSEQ multiplex PCR, yet TCRdb's version contains in-frame clones alone and is incomplete. The sample lists about 150,000 clones, about 10% occurring once. The source material was naive CD4+ T cells from blood. The sequence came from a man aged 18 to 35 in good health. V usage is TRBV6-5 and J usage is TRBJ2-5; 8 nucleotides align to TRBD1. CDR3 residues: CASRRQGLETQYF. The CDR3, as DNA: TGTGCCAGCAGACGACAGGGGCTGGAGACCCAGTACTTC.